These 28 T cell receptor beta chains share one sample of origin, sequenced in a study of blood T cell repertoires in COVID-19. The protocol was immunoSEQ multiplex PCR, while the TCRdb copy is restricted to in-frame clones and leaves out a portion. The table has 200,000 to 250,000 clones, 85% seen once; the top ten hold approximately 5.1%. What was sequenced was peripheral blood. The receptors stem from a man aged 45-60 years with COVID-19, enrolled during active disease.

This chain connects TRBV11-2 to TRBJ1-2; 8 bases line up with TRBD1. The CDR3 extends over 16 amino acids. Trimming removed 1 base from V and 8 bases from J; junction bases left unmatched: 12. Germline assignment: CDR1 SGHAT and CDR2 FQNNGV. The CDR3 coding sequence is TGTGCCAGCAGCTTAGCAGAATGGACAGGGAGTAGCGGCTACACCTTC. Amino acids: CASSLAEWTGSSGYTF.

This sequence joins TRBV5-1 and TRBJ2-3; a possible D gene is TRBD1 (5 bases). Between the trimmed V and J ends, which lost 0 bases and 1 base, there was a span of 12 bases. Germline V CDR1 and CDR2: SGHRS, YFSETQ. CDR3 size: 16 residues. The CDR3 DNA reads TGCGCCAGCAGCTTGGAAGGGGCTTGGGGCACAGATACGCAGTATTTT. Translated, it gives CASSLEGAWGTDTQYF.

The chain links TRBV6-6 to TRBJ2-2; D unclear. V lost 4 bases, J lost 5 bases, and 5 bases lay in between. Per germline, CDR1 MNHNY and CDR2 SVGAGI (reference sequence). The CDR3 consists of 12 residues. The DNA for the CDR3 is TGTGCCAGCAGTTCGCAGACCGGGGAGCTGTTTTTT. Translated: CASSSQTGELFF.

This CDR3 is CASIRTSGGTLSFF. The CDR3 nucleotides are TGTGCCAGCATCCGGACTAGCGGGGGGACCTTATCGTTCTTC. This chain connects TRBV21-1 to TRBJ2-1; whether TRBD2, the table's D call, matches the DNA was not checked. TRBV21-1 is deemed a pseudogene. The CDR3 has 14 amino acids.

The rearrangement uses TRBV20-1 and TRBJ1-5, with D tentatively TRBD1 (5 bases). V was clipped by 3 bases and J by 3 bases, with 12 bases between them. Germline loops: CDR1 DFQATT, CDR2 SNEGSKA (reference sequence). The CDR3 sequence is 14 residues long. The CDR3 bases are TGCAGTGCTAGTCCCAGGGTGAACAATCAGCCCCAGCATTTT. Encoded protein: CSASPRVNNQPQHF.

The chain is built from TRBV2 and TRBJ1-6; 7 nucleotides line up with TRBD1. Germline CDR1 SNHLY, CDR2 FYNNEI. Germline trimming cut 6 bases from V and 10 bases from J; bases unmatched to any gene: 12. CDR3 length: 15 amino acids. CDR3 sequence (DNA): TGTGCCAGCAGAGGGGGGACAGCTCTGGTGTCACCCCTCCACTTT. Amino acids: CASRGGTALVSPLHF.

The rearrangement joins TRBV6-6 to TRBJ2-6; D not resolved. The CDR3 runs to 15 residues. V dropped 5 bases and J dropped 4 bases, with 12 bases sitting between them. Germline V gene sequence: CDR1 MNHNY, CDR2 SVGAGI (reference sequence). CDR3 residues: CASSPNPSGANVLTF. CDR3 in DNA: TGTGCCAGCAGTCCTAATCCTTCCGGGGCCAACGTCCTGACTTTC.

The rearrangement uses TRBV28 and TRBJ2-2; D is ambiguous. Trimming pared 6 bases from V and 5 bases from J, leaving 10 bases between. There are 13 residues in the CDR3. Germline V gene sequence: CDR1 MDHEN, CDR2 SYDVKM. CDR3 sequence: CASRLLLTGELFF. For the CDR3, the DNA is TGTGCCAGCAGACTCCTTTTGACCGGGGAGCTGTTTTTT.

The chain uses TRBV7-2 and TRBJ1-5; no clear D. Trimming left V 5 bases short and J 4 bases short, with 6 bases between. In germline, CDR1 is SGHTA, CDR2 FQGNSA. The CDR3 contains 12 residues. The CDR3 loop is CASSGRNQPQHF. CDR3 nucleotides: TGTGCCAGCAGCGGCAGAAATCAGCCCCAGCATTTT. The full variable domain, completed using reference TRBV7-2 and TRBJ1-5, is GAGVSQSPSNKVTEKGKDVELRCDPISGHTALYWYRQSLGQGLEFLIYFQGNSAPDKSGLPSDRFSAERTGGSVSTLTIQRTQQEDSAVYLCASSGRNQPQHFGDGTRLSIL.

This clone was seen a single time. V is TRBV6-5 and J is TRBJ2-3, with 8 bases fitting TRBD2. V shed 0 bases and J 0 bases; nucleotides not matched to a gene: 2. The CDR3 runs to 16 residues. Looked up from germline, CDR1 is MNHEY and CDR2 is SVGAGI. The CDR3 loop is CASSYSSGASTDTQYF. In DNA form, the CDR3 reads TGTGCCAGCAGTTACTCTAGCGGGGCTAGCACAGATACGCAGTATTTT.

The chain couples TRBV5-1 to TRBJ2-2, with D tentatively TRBD1 (6 bases). From germline, CDR1 is SGHRS and CDR2 YFSETQ. This CDR3 has 15 residues. The V end was cut by 0 bases, the J end by 4 bases, with 10 bases between. The CDR3, as DNA: TGCGCCAGCAGCTTGGGGTCAGGGGCCACCGGGGAGCTGTTTTTT. As protein: CASSLGSGATGELFF.

This chain joins TRBV28 and TRBJ1-1, with 8 bases identical to TRBD1. V was pared by 6 bases and J by 5 bases, with 11 bases of the junction left unmatched. The length of the CDR3 is 15 residues. Germline values: CDR1 MDHEN, CDR2 SYDVKM. CDR3 DNA: TGTGCCAGCAGGCAAAGCACAGGGGGTTGGACTGAAGCTTTCTTT. This gives the protein CASRQSTGGWTEAFF.

The chain couples TRBV6-5 to TRBJ2-5; D might be TRBD2 (5 bases). This CDR3 contains 14 residues. Germline V gene data show CDR1 as MNHEY and CDR2 as SVGAGI. Trimming removed 8 bases at V and 1 base at J, with 14 bases between. The DNA for the CDR3 is TGTGCCAGCCAGGACTCGCAGGTCCAAGAGACCCAGTACTTC. Translated, it gives CASQDSQVQETQYF.

The rearrangement links TRBV19 to TRBJ2-3; 8 nucleotides align to TRBD2. The CDR3 contains 15 residues. J was trimmed by 2 bases and V by 5 bases; bases with no gene match: 6. Germline CDR1 reads LNHDA; CDR2 reads SQIVND (reference sequence). Here the CDR3 DNA reads TGTGCCAGTAGTCCCGTCGGGGGGGCCACAGATACGCAGTATTTT. The encoded protein is CASSPVGGATDTQYF.

The chain carries TRBV11-1 and TRBJ2-2, with 8 positions matching TRBD2. V lost 2 bases and J lost 7; bases outside the gene matches: 9. The CDR3 consists of 16 residues. Germline V gene lookup returns CDR1 SGHAT and CDR2 FQDESV (reference sequence). The CDR3 sequence is CASSLPRAGGSGELFF. The CDR3 DNA reads TGTGCCAGCAGCTTACCCCGGGCGGGGGGCAGCGGGGAGCTGTTTTTT.

The chain is built from TRBV2 and TRBJ2-7; D is possibly TRBD1 (6 bases). Germline CDR1 and CDR2: SNHLY and FYNNEI. CDR3 length equals 14 residues. V was trimmed by 8 bases and J by 1 base, leaving 15 bases between them. This CDR3 reads CASPKQGGSYEQYF. CDR3 in DNA: TGTGCCAGCCCGAAACAGGGTGGGTCCTACGAGCAGTACTTC.

The chain links TRBV28 to TRBJ1-4; D gene uncertain. The CDR3 sequence is 15 residues long. Trimming took 2 bases from V and 6 from J, leaving 13 bases between them. Germline assignment: CDR1 MDHEN and CDR2 SYDVKM. The CDR3 nucleotides read TGTGCCAGCAGTTTACCGGAGAGGAGCGATGAAAAACTGTTTTTT. This encodes CASSLPERSDEKLFF. Filled out from reference TRBV28 and TRBJ1-4, the complete variable domain reads DVKVTQSSRYLVKRTGEKVFLECVQDMDHENMFWYRQDPGLGLRLIYFSYDVKMKEKGDIPEGYSVSREKKERFSLILESASTNQTSMYLCASSLPERSDEKLFFGSGTQLSVL.

V is TRBV9 and J is TRBJ2-3; 7 bases match TRBD2. From germline, CDR1 is SGDLS and CDR2 YYNGEE. The junction had 6 bases not matched to a gene; V was cut back by 3 bases and J by 5 bases. The length of the CDR3 is 14 residues. Here the CDR3 reads CASSAGLGVDTQYF. CDR3 DNA sequence: TGTGCCAGCAGCGCCGGACTAGGGGTAGATACGCAGTATTTT.

This chain joins TRBV27 and TRBJ1-3, with 8 positions matching TRBD1. The V segment lost 5 bases and the J segment 4 bases; nucleotides outside the gene matches: 7. The CDR3 extends over 15 amino acids. The V gene's germline CDR1 is MNHEY and CDR2 SMNVEV (reference sequence). The CDR3: CASSNGQGLGNTIYF. CDR3 bases: TGTGCCAGCAGTAACGGACAGGGCCTCGGAAACACCATATATTTT.

The J gene is TRBJ2-1, the V gene TRBV4-2; D remains unclear. V lost 2 bases to trimming and J lost 6 bases, with 5 bases between them. The CDR3 sequence is 12 residues long. Germline values: CDR1 LGHNA, CDR2 YNFKEQ. DNA for the CDR3: TGTGCCAGCAGCCAACTCAGCAATGAGCAGTTCTTC. Translating it yields CASSQLSNEQFF.

The chain recombines TRBV7-2 with TRBJ1-5; 12 bases agree with TRBD1. V lost 5 bases, J lost 7 bases, and 3 bases stayed unmatched. Looked up from germline, CDR1 is SGHTA and CDR2 is FQGNSA. CDR3 length: 14 residues. CDR3 amino acids: CASSQGTGGQPQHF. As DNA, the CDR3 is TGTGCCAGCAGCCAGGGGACAGGGGGCCAGCCCCAGCATTTT.

The chain carries TRBV6-1 and TRBJ2-7; 7 nucleotides line up with TRBD1. The CDR3 runs 16 residues. Germline lookup yields CDR1 MNHNS and CDR2 SASEGT. The J segment lost 2 bases and the V segment lost 1 base, leaving 8 bases of the junction unmatched. CDR3 residues: CASSEVGTAGPYEQYF. The DNA for the CDR3 is TGTGCCAGCAGTGAAGTCGGGACAGCAGGGCCCTACGAGCAGTACTTC.

The chain employs TRBV19 and TRBJ1-5; D call uncertain. V dropped 2 bases and J dropped 1 base, with 9 bases sitting between them. Germline lookup yields CDR1 LNHDA and CDR2 SQIVND (reference sequence). This CDR3 is built from 15 residues. The DNA for the CDR3 is TGTGCCAGTAGTATACGATTTGCGAGCAATCAGCCCCAGCATTTT. Its translation: CASSIRFASNQPQHF.

In the case of this clone: The junction and the germline gene differ at one end; a read error may be behind it. The chain joins TRBV7-7 to TRBJ2-5, with D tentatively TRBD1 (6 bases). Germline assignment: CDR1 SSHAT and CDR2 FNYEAQ (reference sequence). This CDR3 is 13 amino acids long. CDR3 sequence reads: CASSFGGTETQYF. CDR3 nucleotides: TGTGCTAGCAGCTTTGGGGGCACGGAGACCCAGTACTTC.

The CDR3 nucleotides read TGTGCCAGCAAGCATGGGGGGGACTACGAGCAGTACTTC. It translates to CASKHGGDYEQYF. The rearrangement joins TRBV2 to TRBJ2-7, with 7 bases identical to TRBD2. Losses at the gene ends were 7 bases for V and 3 bases for J; bases not matched to a gene: 6. The V gene's germline CDR1 is SNHLY and CDR2 FYNNEI. The CDR3 has 13 amino acids.

The V and J genes are TRBV30 and TRBJ1-5; perhaps TRBD1 as D (5 bases). From germline, CDR1 is GTSNPN and CDR2 SVGIG (reference sequence). With 2 bases removed from V and 0 bases from J, the gap between germline ends came to 17 bases. There are 17 residues in the CDR3. The DNA for the CDR3 is TGTGCCTGGAGTTCATCCTCACGACAGTATAGCAATCAGCCCCAGCATTTT. It specifies CAWSSSSRQYSNQPQHF.

This chain connects TRBV6-6 to TRBJ1-6; the D gene is possibly TRBD1 (5 bases). V was clipped by 4 bases and J by 7 bases, with 8 bases between them. The CDR3 covers 13 residues. Germline CDR1 MNHNY, CDR2 SVGAGI (reference sequence). In nucleotides, the CDR3 is TGTGCCAGCAGTTCGACAGTAAATTCACCCCTCCACTTT. Its translation is CASSSTVNSPLHF.

The chain has TRBV6-6 and TRBJ1-5, with a tentative D call TRBD1 (5 bases). In germline, CDR1 is MNHNY, CDR2 SVGAGI (reference sequence). This CDR3 region has 13 residues. The V gene lost 6 bases and the J gene lost 6 bases, with 12 bases spanning the gap. For the CDR3, the DNA is TGTGCCAGCAGACCAGGGTTGAGTCAGCCCCAGCATTTT. This codes for CASRPGLSQPQHF.